The 32 T cell receptor beta chains given below trace back to one sample, sequenced in a study of Graves' ophthalmopathy and Graves' hyperthyroidism. Amplified TCR beta CDR3 regions were obtained using RNA transcripts as template. Investigators did first-round RT-PCR with HTBI primers, then second-round multiplex PCR. TCRdb re-called the multiplex PCR reads through MiXCR, storing one row per CDR3 protein. Counted here are 620,000 or so distinct CDR3 sequences, about 24% occurring once; the ten biggest clones make up more than 5.5%. Specimen: peripheral blood. The receptors here all came from a woman younger than 35 with stable Graves' hyperthyroidism. Some clones in this sample may be carry-over from other donors' samples.

This clonotype was seen repeatedly, ten times or more. The chain has TRBV15 and TRBJ1-1; a weak D match, TRBD1 (5 bases). Per the germline V gene, CDR1 is LNHNV and CDR2 is YYDKDF (reference sequence). V was clipped by 3 bases and J by 1 base, with 9 bases between them. This CDR3 region has 14 residues. The CDR3 spells CATSSLDRNTEAFF. The CDR3 nucleotides are TGTGCCACCAGCAGCCTAGACAGGAACACTGAAGCTTTCTTT.

The chain couples TRBV6-5 to TRBJ2-5, with 7 bases identical to TRBD1. V lost 5 bases, J lost 5 bases, and 11 bases stayed unmatched. CDR3 length: 15 amino acids. The germline gives CDR1 MNHEY, CDR2 SVGAGI. The chain's CDR3 is CASSLQQGLGETQYF. DNA for the CDR3: TGTGCCAGCAGTCTACAACAGGGGCTCGGGGAGACCCAGTACTTC.

This clonotype showed up many times. V and J are TRBV4-1 and TRBJ2-7; TRBD1 agrees at 7 bases. CDR1 is MGHRA, CDR2 YSYEKL, per germline. The CDR3 consists of 15 residues. Trimming took 4 bases from V and 3 from J; bases not matched to a gene: 9. CDR3 nucleotides: TGCGCCAGCAGCCCGATCGGGGACAGCTACTACGAGCAGTACTTC. Translated, it gives CASSPIGDSYYEQYF.

This chain joins TRBV24-1 and TRBJ2-6, with D perhaps matching TRBD1 (6 bases). Trimming removed 1 base from V and 4 bases from J, with 10 bases in between. The V gene's germline CDR1 is KGHDR and CDR2 SFDVKD. The CDR3 contains 16 residues. The CDR3 loop reads CATSDFTGTGANVLTF. Written as DNA, the CDR3 is TGTGCCACCAGTGATTTTACAGGGACCGGGGCCAACGTCCTGACTTTC.

This clonotype was seen many times. V and J are TRBV12-3 or TRBV12-4 and TRBJ1-5; D not resolved. This CDR3 spans 14 amino acids. Trimming took off 2 bases at V and 9 bases at J, with 14 bases between the two ends. CDR3: CASSLSIESSPQHF. CDR3 sequence (DNA): TGTGCCAGCAGTTTATCGATAGAGTCATCGCCCCAGCATTTT.

The DNA for the CDR3 is TGTGCCACCTCAAAAACCCCCGGGACATCAAATCAGCCCCAGCATTTT. As protein: CATSKTPGTSNQPQHF. This sequence joins TRBV10-3 and TRBJ1-5; D is possibly TRBD1 (6 bases). The germline V and J ends were trimmed by 10 bases and 4 bases, with 23 bases remaining between them. This CDR3 has 16 residues. Germline V lookup: CDR1 ENHRY, CDR2 SYGVKD.

This clonotype was detected many times. The CDR3, as DNA: TGTGCCAGCAGTGAAAATGGTAGCGGGGGAAAAGAGACCCAGTACTTC. It codes for CASSENGSGGKETQYF. The genes are TRBV2 and TRBJ2-5, with 9 bases that match TRBD2. The CDR3 covers 16 residues. J lost 3 bases, V lost 2 bases, and 7 bases had no gene match. Germline CDR1 and CDR2: SNHLY and FYNNEI.

This clonotype has at least ten counts. This chain joins TRBV28 and TRBJ1-1; D not certain. In germline, CDR1 is MDHEN, CDR2 SYDVKM. V shed 1 base and J shed 6 bases, with 15 bases lying between them. The CDR3 has 15 amino acids. The CDR3 DNA reads TGTGCCAGCAGTTTATCGGCAAATCTCGGCGCTGAAGCTTTCTTT. Translating gives CASSLSANLGAEAFF. Supplemented by reference TRBV28 and TRBJ1-1, the full variable domain reads DVKVTQSSRYLVKRTGEKVFLECVQDMDHENMFWYRQDPGLGLRLIYFSYDVKMKEKGDIPEGYSVSREKKERFSLILESASTNQTSMYLCASSLSANLGAEAFFGQGTRLTVV.

The chain links TRBV2 to TRBJ1-6; D ambiguous. Trimming cost V 5 bases and J 5 bases, with 13 bases left between them. This CDR3 has 15 amino acids. Per the germline V gene, CDR1 is SNHLY and CDR2 is FYNNEI. In DNA form, the CDR3 reads TGTGCCAGCAGTTTGGCCGGGGTCGATAATTCACCCCTCCACTTT. Protein: CASSLAGVDNSPLHF.

The gene calls are TRBV28 and TRBJ2-7, with a tentative D call TRBD1 (6 bases). V was cut by 5 bases and J by 10 bases, with 12 bases left in between. This CDR3 has 11 amino acids. Germline lookup yields CDR1 MDHEN and CDR2 SYDVKM. CDR3 coding DNA: TGTGCCAGCAGTCCGCGACAGGTTCAGTACTTC. As protein: CASSPRQVQYF.

This clonotype appeared a few times. The V call is TRBV4-2, the J call TRBJ1-5; possibly TRBD1 for D (6 bases). The germline V gene encodes CDR1 LGHNA and CDR2 YNFKEQ. CDR3 length: 14 amino acids. The ends were cut back, 3 bases at V and 6 bases at J, with 12 bases in the middle. In DNA, the CDR3 is TGTGCCAGCAGCCAGTCAACAGGGATTCAGCCCCAGCATTTT. Residues: CASSQSTGIQPQHF.

At least ten counts were recorded for this clonotype. The rearrangement uses TRBV20-1 and TRBJ1-5; D perhaps matches TRBD1 (5 bases). Between the trimmed V and J ends, which lost 0 bases and 3 bases, there was a span of 9 bases. The CDR3 is 14 amino acids. Germline lookup yields CDR1 DFQATT and CDR2 SNEGSKA (reference sequence). CDR3 in amino acids: CSARDPTVNQPQHF. The DNA for the CDR3 is TGCAGTGCTAGAGACCCGACAGTCAATCAGCCCCAGCATTTT.

This clonotype appeared a few times. The genes are TRBV6-5 and TRBJ1-5; D gene ambiguous. CDR1 and CDR2 (germline): MNHEY, SVGAGI. V was clipped by 2 bases and J by 7 bases, with 12 bases between them. CDR3 length: 14 amino acids. As DNA, the CDR3 is TGTGCCAGCAGTTACAACACCCATGCACAGCCCCAGCATTTT. Translated: CASSYNTHAQPQHF.

The rearrangement uses TRBV28 and TRBJ2-5; D perhaps matches TRBD2 (6 bases). The CDR3 is 17 amino acids. V lost 1 base and J 2 bases, leaving 17 bases between the germline ends. The germline V gene has CDR1 MDHEN and CDR2 SYDVKM. The CDR3 loop reads CASSLSPWRGSQETQYF. The CDR3 DNA reads TGTGCCAGCAGTTTATCCCCCTGGAGGGGATCTCAAGAGACCCAGTACTTC.

This clonotype was detected a few times. The J gene is TRBJ1-3, the V gene TRBV6-2 or TRBV6-3, with D unclear. Germline lookup yields CDR1 MNHEY and CDR2 SVGEGT. This CDR3 is built from 15 residues. The V end was cut by 4 bases, the J end by 2 bases, with 12 bases between. The CDR3 spells CASSFTRRAGNTIYF. CDR3 bases: TGTGCCAGCAGTTTTACGAGAAGGGCTGGAAACACCATATATTTT.

The sample holds many counts of this clonotype. This chain links TRBV20-1 with TRBJ2-3; weak D call: TRBD1 (5 bases). Germline V CDR1 and CDR2: DFQATT, SNEGSKA (reference sequence). The CDR3 covers 14 residues. V lost 5 bases, J lost 2 bases, and 14 bases lay in between. CDR3 region: CSAPDRTNTDTQYF. CDR3 in DNA: TGCAGTGCTCCTGACAGAACAAACACAGATACGCAGTATTTT.

This clonotype has a count of ten or more. The gene calls are TRBV19 and TRBJ1-1; no reliable D call. The germline CDR1 and CDR2 sequences are LNHDA and SQIVND (reference sequence). V was clipped by 9 bases and J by 1 base, with 12 bases between them. The CDR3 runs to 13 residues. The CDR3 region has the DNA TGTGCCAGCCAAGACCCATGGAACACTGAAGCTTTCTTT. Amino acids: CASQDPWNTEAFF.

This clonotype appeared a few times. The chain recombines TRBV6-1 with TRBJ2-2, with D perhaps assigned TRBD1 or TRBD2 (5 bases each). The CDR3 loop spans 15 amino acids. Germline CDR1 is MNHNS and CDR2 is SASEGT. Trimming left V 8 bases short and J 6 bases short, with 19 bases between. The CDR3 protein is CASRTPGTLSGELFF. DNA for the CDR3: TGTGCCAGCCGAACCCCCGGGACCCTGTCCGGGGAGCTGTTTTTT.

The chain has TRBV6-1 and TRBJ1-1; possible D gene TRBD1, 6 bases. Deletions cut 7 bases from V and 7 bases from J, with 10 bases between. The CDR3 sequence is 11 residues long. Per the germline V gene, CDR1 is MNHNS and CDR2 is SASEGT. The DNA for the CDR3 is TGTGCCAGCATACAGGGCAGTGAAGCTTTCTTT. Its translation: CASIQGSEAFF.

This chain connects TRBV24-1 to TRBJ1-2, with D unresolved. The V end lost 4 bases, the J end lost 2 bases, and 7 bases lay between the germline ends. This CDR3 spans 13 amino acids. Germline lookup yields CDR1 KGHDR and CDR2 SFDVKD. The CDR3 DNA reads TGTGCCACCAGTGACAGGAGGAACTATGGCTACACCTTC. Translating gives CATSDRRNYGYTF.

The genes are TRBV20-1 and TRBJ2-7, with 9 positions matching TRBD1. V shed 8 bases and J 5 bases; nucleotides not matched to a gene: 10. CDR3 length: 13 amino acids. Germline CDR1 DFQATT, CDR2 SNEGSKA (reference sequence). CDR3 protein: CSTTGTGNDEQYF. The CDR3 DNA follows: TGCAGTACAACCGGGACAGGGAACGACGAGCAGTACTTC.

This clonotype was seen a few times. The genes are TRBV4-1 and TRBJ1-5, with D hard to call. The CDR3 is 16 amino acids. Germline V lookup: CDR1 MGHRA, CDR2 YSYEKL. V was cut by 0 bases and J by 0 bases, with 9 bases left in between. Here the CDR3 reads CASSQESPYSNQPQHF. CDR3 DNA: TGCGCCAGCAGCCAAGAATCCCCTTATAGCAATCAGCCCCAGCATTTT.

This clonotype was seen a handful of times. This sequence joins TRBV5-1 and TRBJ1-2; maybe TRBD1 (5 bases). Germline V gives CDR1 SGHRS, CDR2 YFSETQ. V lost 2 bases and J lost 2, with 16 bases in between. CDR3 length: 16 residues. The CDR3 bases are TGCGCCAGCAGCTTAAGTTCGGGCGAGGGGAACTATGGCTACACCTTC. Translating gives CASSLSSGEGNYGYTF. Full variable domain (missing parts from reference TRBV5-1 and TRBJ1-2): KAGVTQTPRYLIKTRGQQVTLSCSPISGHRSVSWYQQTPGQGLQFLFEYFSETQRNKGNFPGRFSGRQFSNSRSEMNVSTLELGDSALYLCASSLSSGEGNYGYTFGSGTRLTVV.

This clonotype was counted at least ten times. The chain combines TRBV18 with TRBJ1-5; a possible D gene is TRBD1 (6 bases). Between the trimmed V and J ends, which lost 5 bases and 5 bases, there was a span of 19 bases. The CDR3 is 16 amino acids. Germline lookup yields CDR1 KGHSH and CDR2 LQKENI. CDR3 bases: TGTGCCAGCTCAAAAAACATAGACAGGCGGTATCAGCCCCAGCATTTT. Its translation is CASSKNIDRRYQPQHF. The variable domain in full, with the rest retrieved from reference TRBV18 and TRBJ1-5, is NAGVMQNPRHLVRRRGQEARLRCSPMKGHSHVYWYRQLPEEGLKFMVYLQKENIIDESGMPKERFSAEFPKEGPSILRIQQVVRGDSAAYFCASSKNIDRRYQPQHFGDGTRLSIL.

This clonotype has at least ten counts. This CDR3 reads CASSPLAREETQYF. CDR3 nucleotide sequence: TGTGCCAGCTCACCTCTCGCCAGAGAAGAGACCCAGTACTTC. The J gene is TRBJ2-5, the V gene TRBV18; D unclear. Trimming cost V 3 bases and J 3 bases, with 11 bases left between them. This CDR3 spans 14 amino acids. CDR1 KGHSH and CDR2 LQKENI come from the germline V gene.

This chain uses TRBV6-1 with TRBJ1-1, with D hard to call. Trimming took 11 bases from V and 1 from J, leaving 8 bases between them. The CDR3 has 11 residues. Per the germline V gene, CDR1 is MNHNS and CDR2 is SASEGT. CDR3 amino acids: CAAFGNTEAFF. CDR3 sequence (DNA): TGTGCCGCCTTCGGGAACACTGAAGCTTTCTTT.

Many counts were recorded for this clonotype. This chain links TRBV11-3 with TRBJ2-6; 11 nucleotides line up with TRBD1. Trimming at V came to 1 base and at J to 2 bases, leaving 10 bases not matched to a gene. CDR3 size: 20 residues. CDR1 and CDR2 from the germline V gene are SGHNT and YENEEA. The CDR3 loop reads CASSLVRTGGAFTGANVLTF. The CDR3 DNA reads as TGTGCCAGCAGCTTAGTCCGGACAGGGGGCGCCTTTACTGGGGCCAACGTCCTGACTTTC.

At least ten counts were recorded for this clonotype. V gene TRBV5-1 combines with J gene TRBJ1-5; possibly TRBD1 for D (6 bases). V was pared by 4 bases and J by 0 bases, with 11 bases between. Germline loops: CDR1 SGHRS, CDR2 YFSETQ. The CDR3 contains 15 residues. CDR3 in DNA: TGCGCCAGCAGCCCTACAGGGCCTAGCAATCAGCCCCAGCATTTT. It specifies CASSPTGPSNQPQHF.

There are a few counts of this clonotype. V is TRBV19 and J is TRBJ2-7, with D perhaps matching TRBD1 (6 bases). The V gene's germline CDR1 is LNHDA and CDR2 SQIVND (reference sequence). The length of the CDR3 is 14 residues. V gave up 2 bases and J gave up 0 bases, with 8 bases separating them. The CDR3 loop is CASSITGTSYEQYF. The CDR3 DNA reads as TGTGCCAGTAGTATAACAGGGACCTCCTACGAGCAGTACTTC. The full variable domain, rest sourced from reference TRBV19 and TRBJ2-7, is DGGITQSPKYLFRKEGQNVTLSCEQNLNHDAMYWYRQDPGQGLRLIYYSQIVNDFQKGDIAEGYSVSREKKESFPLTVTSAQKNPTAFYLCASSITGTSYEQYFGPGTRLTVT.

This clonotype was counted ten times or more. The chain is built from TRBV12-3 or TRBV12-4 and TRBJ2-5; D possibly corresponds to TRBD2 (6 bases). The CDR3 has 13 residues. V was trimmed by 3 bases and J by 5 bases, leaving 10 bases between them. The CDR3 nucleotides are TGTGCCAGCAGTTTTCGGGGGTCGGAGACCCAGTACTTC. As protein: CASSFRGSETQYF.

About this clonotype: A read error is possible here, since a much larger clone lies one base away. This chain uses TRBV28 with TRBJ2-6; 7 bases map to TRBD1. CDR1 and CDR2 (germline): MDHEN, SYDVKM. The CDR3 runs to 17 residues. The CDR3 DNA reads as TGTGCCAGCATCAAACAGGGGATCCCCTCTGGGGCCTACGTCCTGACTTTC. Encoded protein: CASIKQGIPSGAYVLTF. The full variable domain, rest sourced from reference TRBV28 and TRBJ2-6, is DVKVTQSSRYLVKRTGEKVFLECVQDMDHENMFWYRQDPGLGLRLIYFSYDVKMKEKGDIPEGYSVSREKKERFSLILESASTNQTSMYLCASIKQGIPSGAYVLTFGAGSRLTVL.

The V and J genes are TRBV7-9 and TRBJ2-5, with a tentative D call TRBD1 (6 bases). This CDR3 comprises 14 residues. V was clipped by 4 bases and J by 2 bases, with 11 bases between them. CDR1 SEHNR and CDR2 FQNEAQ come from the germline V gene (reference sequence). CDR3 protein: CASSSQDRQETQYF. The CDR3 nucleotides are TGTGCCAGCAGCTCACAGGACAGACAAGAGACCCAGTACTTC.